This T cell receptor (beta chain) originates from a study of blood T cell repertoires in COVID-19 (dated by TCRdb to 2018 to 2021). Turning to the overall study: Collaborator samples came from the United States, Italy and Spain and covered acute and convalescent phases of COVID-19. Deeply sampled blood TCRbeta repertoires from subjects exposed to, actively infected with, or recovered from COVID-19 were included in the dataset. Sample metadata almost always included a de-identified subject ID, COVID-19 status, age in years and sex. The material from the prospective study consisted of cDNA or gDNA derived from T cells, B-cell-depleted T cells, or PBMCs. Samples came from the ongoing ImmuneRACE study (first 160 participants) plus 1,254 subjects from 6 global collaborators. The repertoires were made available in a free public database intended to serve as a resource for research on the immune response to SARS-CoV-2. Where available, HLA class I and class II types were taken from metadata supplied by the sample provider and were not determined by assay-based typing. Results and caveats for the whole study, not just this receptor: The quantity of clinical and demographic metadata differed by source and by participant and was supplied without curation.

This clone has ten or more counts. Its antigen has not been determined. It has no much larger one-base neighbor in the sample; base qualities were not kept. From its cysteine to its phenylalanine, the CDR3 spans 15 amino acids. Of the read, only the CDR3 DNA is kept; its 45 bases are in frame from base 1. Per the germline V gene, LGHNA is the CDR1 and YNFKEQ is the CDR2. V is cut by 3 bases and J by 1 base, and the space between the germline ends is 10 bases. The immunoSEQ Assay, a bias-controlled multiplex PCR, was used to amplify TCRbeta CDR3 regions from genomic DNA. In the paper's pipeline: Nucleated cell counts per sample were estimated from amplification of reference gene primers within the assay. Sequence reads were collapsed and filtered to measure the absolute abundance of every unique TCRbeta CDR3 rearrangement. For each sample, productive Simpson clonality was calculated as the square root of Simpson's diversity index across productive rearrangements. TCRdb obtained this table from immuneACCESS and retained in-frame rearrangements with V and J assigned. These tables miss some clones; where compared with another copy, unresolved V genes account for less than half of the shortfall, and the remainder is unexplained. The V and J calls and clone size were taken over from that table, and D and trimming were inferred from the DNA. In this sample the table shows 120,000 to 150,000 clones, 88% of which occur a single time. The ten largest make up approximately 2.4% of the sample.

Whole blood was collected in K2EDTA tubes by collaborating institutions according to the institutions' own protocols. For TCRbeta analysis, collaborators shipped samples in one of three forms: frozen whole blood, isolated PBMCs, or DNA extracted from either of those sample types. This chain joins TRBV4-2 to TRBJ1-3; matching of 6 bases hints at TRBD1 as the D gene. What was sequenced was peripheral blood. This receptor was identified in a human donor in a cohort sampled during active COVID-19. The encoded CDR3 is CASSHRRGSGNTIYF. The sequence in DNA is TGTGCCAGCAGCCACCGCAGGGGTTCTGGAAACACCATATATTTT.